This T cell receptor (beta chain) was retrieved from a study of HIV-infected patients and healthy controls. Study conclusions and caveats: Significant mean usage differences between HIV-infected patients and controls involved eight alpha and eight beta V genes.

No cell fractionation was done, so the repertoire covers all unsorted peripheral blood T cells. This clonotype appeared many times. Antigen unknown. Alpha and beta constant-region primers primed reverse transcription of 400 to 500 ng RNA. Using multiplexing indices, alpha and beta chain libraries were generated apart by chain-specific third strand synthesis. Via MiXCR, TCRdb re-called the 5' RACE reads, giving one row per CDR3 protein. The data hold some 15,000 distinct CDR3 sequences, with 8% to 10% observed a single time. This TCR was sampled from an adult in good health. Input material: blood.

The CDR3, as DNA: TGTGCCAGCGCTAGCACCCCGGCGGGTGATACGCAGTATTTT. Translating gives CASASTPAGDTQYF. V is TRBV12-3 or TRBV12-4 and J is TRBJ2-3; D may be TRBD2 (5 bases). The ends were cut back, 8 bases at V and 6 bases at J, with 18 bases in the middle. The CDR3 is made up of 14 amino acids.